Reported below is one T cell receptor (beta chain). In the multiple sclerosis control group, patients were treatment-naive and had stable or active relapsing-remitting disease. The TEMRA cells underwent FACS enrichment, while the CD8+ and CD4+ T cells underwent negative isolation. This sample stems from a study of CD8 T cells in Susac syndrome. Random hexamers served to reverse transcribe about 0.45 to 1 ug RNA. TCRdb reprocessed the immunoSEQ multiplex PCR reads with MiXCR, giving one entry per CDR3 protein. The sample has about 170,000 distinct CDR3 sequences, under 95% seen once. Sequencing used CD4+ T cells from PBMCs. This TCR derives from a human donor with multiple sclerosis.

The CDR3, as DNA: TGTGCCAGTAGTATTTTGGGAACACTCAATCAGCCCCAGCATTTT. Its protein is CASSILGTLNQPQHF. This chain links TRBV19 with TRBJ1-5; D unclear. The CDR3 sequence is 15 residues long. Per the germline V gene, CDR1 is LNHDA and CDR2 is SQIVND (reference sequence). The V and J ends lost 3 bases and 3 bases respectively, with 12 bases between them.